This TCR beta chain was captured by sequencing in a study of blood T cell repertoires in COVID-19. In the study overall: From T cells, B-cell-depleted T cells, or PBMCs came the material, which was cDNA or gDNA.

As originally analysed: Estimation of nucleated cell counts relied on the amplification of reference gene primers. The assay was immunoSEQ multiplex PCR, and TCRdb's table has in-frame clones only and misses some. The V and J calls and clone size come from that table; D and trimming were worked out from the DNA. This table holds tens of thousands of clones, roughly 90% found once. Trimming cost V 5 bases and J 2 bases, with 14 bases left between them. Germline CDR1 and CDR2: MNHEY and SMNVEV (reference sequence). The CDR3 spans 15 residues. Sequencing was carried out using peripheral blood. The receptor's source is a man aged 55-75 years with active COVID-19. This chain uses TRBV27 with TRBJ2-3; D might be TRBD2 (7 bases). This chain's CDR3 is CASSPLGGPTDTQYF. CDR3 DNA: TGTGCCAGCAGTCCTCTCGGGGGGCCCACAGATACGCAGTATTTT.